This entry concerns a single T cell receptor (beta chain). This clonotype came up many times. No cognate antigen has been identified for it. Base-call qualities are not available, and no considerably larger clone is one nucleotide away. CDR1 MGHDK and CDR2 SYGVNS are derived from the germline V gene. The CDR3 runs 14 residues from the cysteine to the phenylalanine. Only the CDR3 part of the read is kept: 42 bases, read in frame from the first base. The V and J ends are trimmed by 1 base and 8 bases, leaving 11 bases between them. These data originate in a study of T-cell memory formation after mild COVID-19 (dated by TCRdb to 2020 to 2022). The study in broad terms: Most TCR sequence clusters were specific to one of the two donors. In a couple of donors, T-cell clones that expanded and contracted after mild COVID-19 were tracked by sequencing TCRalpha and TCRbeta repertoires over time. Two young, previously healthy adult volunteers made up the cohort, one male and one female. The full study reports these points: SARS-CoV-2 specificity was not confirmed for the second-wave clones peaking on day 37. Contracting CD4+ clones were found mainly in CM and EM memory subsets, while CD8+ clones were enriched in EMRA. The study covered only a couple of mild cases, and larger cohorts including severe cases with pre-infection samples were considered necessary. Some responding clones were found in pre-infection memory, which suggests that pre-existing cross-reactive memory T cells took part in the SARS-CoV-2 response. Clones that contracted from day 15 to 85 showed balanced CD4/CD8 phenotypes, whereas a second wave of clones that expanded from day 15 to 37 leaned towards CD4+.

This sample was sequenced with an Illumina NovaSeq 6000. Using 5'RACE with constant-segment primers, TCRalpha and TCRbeta cDNA libraries were constructed, with sample barcodes and unique molecular identifiers added in the process. Trizol reagent was used to extract RNA from every sample. Amplification of the libraries took two PCR steps, and the second step added a second sample barcode plus Illumina TruSeq adapters. The libraries were sequenced on an Illumina NovaSeq using 2 x 150 bp paired-end reads. On the study's bioinformatics: The reads were demultiplexed and collapsed into UMI-guided consensus sequences using migec v1.2.7. Using mixcr v2.1.11, UMI consensuses were aligned to TRA and TRB V and J templates and then assembled into clonotypes. Clonotypes were classified as expanded or contracted when called significant by both edgeR and NoisET, with noise models trained on biological replicates. For edgeR calls, a false discovery rate-adjusted p below 0.01 and a log2 fold-change threshold of 1 were applied. PCA with hierarchical clustering of max-normalized trajectories of the 1000 most abundant clonotypes was used as exploratory dynamics analysis. The CD4 or CD8 phenotype of responding clones was assigned using the separately sequenced CD4+ and CD8+ repertoires. TCRdb reprocessing: public reads trimmed at Q25 with fastp, clones called with MiXCR, in-frame beta chains kept. Every CDR3 protein is listed once, alongside the most common genes and DNA of its rows. These V and J calls rely on TCRdb rather than the paper's analysis. This sample holds around 310,000 distinct CDR3 sequences; roughly an eighth were observed only once. The biggest ten clones account for roughly 23% of the sample.

Ficoll-Paque density gradient centrifugation was the method used to isolate PBMCs. Sequenced material: PBMCs or a T cell subset sorted from them (not recorded which). This sequence originates from a man younger than 35 who had mild COVID-19 (a few samples of this study predate the infection). The sample titles of this study are shuffled in the database, so cell type and time point are left out; the donor was told from shared clones. The rearranged chain carries TRBV25-1 and TRBJ1-4, with the D gene too uncertain to name. CDR3 reads: CASSESKGGEKLFF. The base sequence is TGTGCCAGCAGTGAATCAAAGGGAGGGGAAAAACTGTTTTTT.